This T cell receptor (beta chain) came from a study of cytomegalovirus exposure and HLA in healthy donors. CDR1 is SGHDN, CDR2 FVKESK, per germline. Trimming removed 0 bases from V and 2 bases from J; junction bases left unmatched: 9. The CDR3 runs 17 residues. PCR amplification relied on 60 Vbeta primers (plus 13 Jbeta primers). TCRdb keeps only in-frame clones here, not all; method: immunoSEQ multiplex PCR. This sample has around 160,000 clones, with around 75% found just once. General study findings and limits: Analysis was carried out at a later point, and it linked a missense DCLRE1C variant to TCR beta V- and J-gene trimming. Later analysis suggested links between common viral pathogens and several top significant clusters. The majority of CMV-associated TCR beta chains were reported as apparently HLA-restricted in a later analysis.

Details on this clone: Its antigen is unknown.

The origin of this receptor is a male donor in good health and CMV-seronegative. V gene TRBV14 combines with J gene TRBJ2-7; 8 positions agree with TRBD1. Specimen: PBMCs. The CDR3 reads CASSQDFWTGIPYEQYF. The CDR3 nucleotides are TGTGCCAGCAGCCAAGATTTCTGGACAGGGATTCCCTACGAGCAGTACTTC.